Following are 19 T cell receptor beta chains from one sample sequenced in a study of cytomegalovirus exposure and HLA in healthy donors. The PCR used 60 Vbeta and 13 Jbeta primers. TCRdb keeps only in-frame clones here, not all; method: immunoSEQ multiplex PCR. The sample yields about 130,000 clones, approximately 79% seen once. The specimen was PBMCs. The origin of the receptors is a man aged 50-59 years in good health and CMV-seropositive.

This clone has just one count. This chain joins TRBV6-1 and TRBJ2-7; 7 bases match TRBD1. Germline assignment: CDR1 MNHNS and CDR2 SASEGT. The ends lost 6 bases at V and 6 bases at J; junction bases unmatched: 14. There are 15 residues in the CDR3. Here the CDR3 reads CASSKHRGERGEQYF. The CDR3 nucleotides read TGTGCCAGCAGCAAACACAGGGGAGAGAGGGGCGAGCAGTACTTC.

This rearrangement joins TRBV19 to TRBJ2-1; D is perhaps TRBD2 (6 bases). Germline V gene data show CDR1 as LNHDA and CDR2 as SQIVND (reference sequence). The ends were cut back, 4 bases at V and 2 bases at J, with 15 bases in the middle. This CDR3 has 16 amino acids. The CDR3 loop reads CASSRGERSTYNEQFF. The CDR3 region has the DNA TGTGCCAGTAGTAGGGGGGAGCGGAGTACCTACAATGAGCAGTTCTTC.

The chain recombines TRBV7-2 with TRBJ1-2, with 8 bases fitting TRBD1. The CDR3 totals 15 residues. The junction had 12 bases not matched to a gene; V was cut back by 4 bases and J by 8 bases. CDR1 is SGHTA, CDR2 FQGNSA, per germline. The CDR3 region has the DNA TGTGCCAGCAGCTCAGGGGGCCCGTGGGAGGGGGGCTACACCTTC. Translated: CASSSGGPWEGGYTF.

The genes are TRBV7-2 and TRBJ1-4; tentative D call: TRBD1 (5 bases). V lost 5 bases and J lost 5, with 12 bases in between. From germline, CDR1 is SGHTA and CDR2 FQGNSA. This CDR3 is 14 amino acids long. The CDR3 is CASSADRGNEKLFF. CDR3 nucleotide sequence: TGTGCCAGCAGCGCTGACAGAGGAAATGAAAAACTGTTTTTT. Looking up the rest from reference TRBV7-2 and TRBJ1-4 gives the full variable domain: GAGVSQSPSNKVTEKGKDVELRCDPISGHTALYWYRQSLGQGLEFLIYFQGNSAPDKSGLPSDRFSAERTGGSVSTLTIQRTQQEDSAVYLCASSADRGNEKLFFGSGTQLSVL.

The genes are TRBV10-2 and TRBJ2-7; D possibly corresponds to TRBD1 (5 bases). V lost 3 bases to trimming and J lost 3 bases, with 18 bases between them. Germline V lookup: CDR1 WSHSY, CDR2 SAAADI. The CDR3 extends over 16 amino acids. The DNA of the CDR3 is TGCGCCAGCAGTGAAGTCGCAGGGCGCGGAATCTACGAGCAGTACTTC. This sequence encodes CASSEVAGRGIYEQYF.

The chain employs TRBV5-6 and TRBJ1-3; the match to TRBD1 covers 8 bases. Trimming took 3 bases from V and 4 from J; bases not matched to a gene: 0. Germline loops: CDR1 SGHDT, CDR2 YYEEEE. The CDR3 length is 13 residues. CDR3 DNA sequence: TGTGCCAGCAGCTGGACAGGGGGAAACACCATATATTTT. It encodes CASSWTGGNTIYF.

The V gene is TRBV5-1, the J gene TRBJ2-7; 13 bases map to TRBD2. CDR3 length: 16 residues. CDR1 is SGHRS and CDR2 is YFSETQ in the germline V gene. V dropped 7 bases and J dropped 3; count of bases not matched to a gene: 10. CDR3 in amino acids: CASSRPGTSGIYEQYF. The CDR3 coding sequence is TGCGCCAGCTCGCGTCCGGGGACTAGCGGGATCTACGAGCAGTACTTC.

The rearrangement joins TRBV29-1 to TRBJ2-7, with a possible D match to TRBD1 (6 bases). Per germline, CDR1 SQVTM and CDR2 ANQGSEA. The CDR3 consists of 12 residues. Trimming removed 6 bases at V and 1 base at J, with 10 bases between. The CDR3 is CSVHTGSYEQYF. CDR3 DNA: TGCAGCGTACACACAGGGTCCTACGAGCAGTACTTC.

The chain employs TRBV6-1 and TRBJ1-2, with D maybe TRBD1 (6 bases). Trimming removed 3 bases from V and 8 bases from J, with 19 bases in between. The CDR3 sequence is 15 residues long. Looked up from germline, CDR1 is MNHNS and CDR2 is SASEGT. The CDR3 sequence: CASSEEEAGVRGYTF. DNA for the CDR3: TGTGCCAGCAGTGAGGAGGAAGCAGGGGTTAGAGGCTACACCTTC.

CDR3 residues: CASSLQGGGFSYTF. In DNA, the CDR3 is TGTGCCAGCAGCTTACAGGGAGGGGGTTTTAGCTACACCTTC. The chain carries TRBV5-6 and TRBJ1-2; maybe TRBD1 (6 bases). Per germline, CDR1 SGHDT and CDR2 YYEEEE. The CDR3 runs to 14 residues. V lost 2 bases and J lost 9, with 17 bases in between.

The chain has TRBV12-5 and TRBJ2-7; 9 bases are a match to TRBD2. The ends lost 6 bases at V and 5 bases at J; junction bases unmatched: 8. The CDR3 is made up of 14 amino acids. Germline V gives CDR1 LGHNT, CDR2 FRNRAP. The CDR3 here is CASGTGLATNEQYF. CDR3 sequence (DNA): TGTGCTAGTGGGACCGGACTAGCGACCAACGAGCAGTACTTC.

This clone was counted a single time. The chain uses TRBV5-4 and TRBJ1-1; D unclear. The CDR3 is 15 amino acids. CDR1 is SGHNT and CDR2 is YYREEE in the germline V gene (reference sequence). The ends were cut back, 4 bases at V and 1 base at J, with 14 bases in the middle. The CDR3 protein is CASSKNKNKNTEAFF. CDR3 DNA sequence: TGTGCCAGCAGCAAAAACAAAAATAAGAACACTGAAGCTTTCTTT.

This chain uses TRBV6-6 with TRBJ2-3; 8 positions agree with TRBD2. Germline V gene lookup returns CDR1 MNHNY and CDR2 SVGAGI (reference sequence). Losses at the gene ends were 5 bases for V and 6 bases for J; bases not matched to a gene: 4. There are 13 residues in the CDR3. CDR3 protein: CASSGLAGDTQYF. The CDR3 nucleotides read TGTGCCAGCAGTGGACTAGCAGGTGATACGCAGTATTTT.

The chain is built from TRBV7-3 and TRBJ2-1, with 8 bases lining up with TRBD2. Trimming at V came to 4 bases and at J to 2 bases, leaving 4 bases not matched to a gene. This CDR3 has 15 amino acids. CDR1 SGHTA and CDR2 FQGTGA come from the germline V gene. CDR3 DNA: TGTGCCAGCAGCTATTTAGCGGGAACCTACAATGAGCAGTTCTTC. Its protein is CASSYLAGTYNEQFF. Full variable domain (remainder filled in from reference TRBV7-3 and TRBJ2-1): GAGVSQTPSNKVTEKGKYVELRCDPISGHTALYWYRQSLGQGPEFLIYFQGTGAADDSGLPNDRFFAVRPEGSVSTLKIQRTERGDSAVYLCASSYLAGTYNEQFFGPGTRLTVL.

In DNA, the CDR3 is TGTGCCACCAGCAGAGACGGGGGAAAGAGCTATGGCTACACCTTC. Translated, it gives CATSRDGGKSYGYTF. V usage is TRBV15 and J usage is TRBJ1-2; D may be TRBD1 (5 bases). V lost 0 bases and J 4 bases, leaving 12 bases between the germline ends. Germline V gene lookup returns CDR1 LNHNV and CDR2 YYDKDF (reference sequence). This CDR3 spans 15 amino acids.

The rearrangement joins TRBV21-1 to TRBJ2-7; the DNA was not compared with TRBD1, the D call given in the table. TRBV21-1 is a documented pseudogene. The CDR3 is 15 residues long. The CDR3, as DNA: TGTGCCAGCGCCAATACTAATGGACAGACTTACGAGCAGTACTTC. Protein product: CASANTNGQTYEQYF.

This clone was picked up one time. In nucleotides, the CDR3 is TGCGCCAGCAGCCCAGGGGCAGGTCACCTCATCATGGGCTACACCTTC. It is translated as CASSPGAGHLIMGYTF. The chain couples TRBV5-1 to TRBJ1-2; the D gene is possibly TRBD1 (6 bases). Germline CDR1 reads SGHRS; CDR2 reads YFSETQ. CDR3 length: 16 residues. V was trimmed by 4 bases and J by 8 bases, leaving 24 bases between them.

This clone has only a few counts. The CDR3 protein is CASSFGGGGYTF. The CDR3 DNA is TGTGCCAGCAGCTTTGGCGGGGGTGGCTACACCTTC. V gene TRBV11-2 combines with J gene TRBJ1-2; D might be TRBD1 (5 bases). The germline V gene has CDR1 SGHAT and CDR2 FQNNGV. There are 12 residues in the CDR3. The germline V and J ends were trimmed by 3 bases and 7 bases, with 9 bases remaining between them.

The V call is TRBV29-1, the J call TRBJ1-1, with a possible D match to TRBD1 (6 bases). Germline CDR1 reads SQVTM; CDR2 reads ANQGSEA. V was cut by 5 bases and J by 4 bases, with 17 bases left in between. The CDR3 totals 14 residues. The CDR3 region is CSVLPQQGITEAFF. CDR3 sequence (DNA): TGCAGCGTTCTCCCCCAACAGGGTATCACTGAAGCTTTCTTT.